These 8 T cell receptor beta chains were sequenced from one sample in a study of CD8+ T cells in alopecia areata. Extracted RNA was reverse transcribed, and the resulting cDNA served as sequencing template. Assay: immunoSEQ multiplex PCR; the TCRdb copy retains only in-frame clones and omits some. The sample lists some 150,000 clones, approximately 53% occurring once. The starting material was CD8+ T cells sorted from blood, obtained at week 0. The receptors were gathered from a human donor with alopecia areata.

The V call is TRBV2, the J call TRBJ1-4; D remains unclear. The CDR3 sequence is 13 residues long. CDR1 is SNHLY and CDR2 is FYNNEI in the germline V gene. V was clipped by 5 bases and J by 5 bases, with 9 bases between them. The CDR3 protein is CASSSAVNEKLFF. The CDR3 coding sequence is TGTGCCAGCAGTTCGGCAGTCAATGAAAAACTGTTTTTT.

V gene TRBV10-2 combines with J gene TRBJ1-5; 9 bases align to TRBD1. The germline CDR1 and CDR2 sequences are WSHSY and SAAADI. V gave up 6 bases and J gave up 6 bases; unmatched junction bases: 6. This CDR3 comprises 14 residues. The CDR3 bases are TGCGCCAGCAGAGCCGGGACAGGGTTTCAGCCCCAGCATTTT. This sequence encodes CASRAGTGFQPQHF.

The rearrangement joins TRBV9 to TRBJ2-3, with 14 bases fitting TRBD2. V lost 3 bases and J lost 3; bases outside the gene matches: 3. The CDR3 consists of 16 residues. The V gene's germline CDR1 is SGDLS and CDR2 YYNGEE. CDR3 nucleotides: TGTGCCAGCAGCGAAGGGACTAGCGGGAGAACAGATACGCAGTATTTT. Its translation: CASSEGTSGRTDTQYF.

The sample holds a few counts of this clone. The V and J genes are TRBV29-1 and TRBJ2-2, with no clear D. Germline CDR1 reads SQVTM; CDR2 reads ANQGSEA. Trimming shortened V by 4 bases and J by 7 bases, and 10 bases separated the two germline ends. The CDR3 spans 12 residues. CDR3 sequence (DNA): TGCAGCGTTGCCGGGTTCGGCGGGGAGCTGTTTTTT. Translated: CSVAGFGGELFF.

The rearrangement joins TRBV11-2 to TRBJ1-1, with D unclear. Trimming cost V 3 bases and J 7 bases, with 9 bases left between them. This CDR3 has 12 amino acids. The germline V gene encodes CDR1 SGHAT and CDR2 FQNNGV. Here the CDR3 reads CASSFGQDEAFF. In DNA, the CDR3 is TGTGCCAGCAGCTTTGGGCAAGATGAAGCTTTCTTT.

The chain combines TRBV5-4 with TRBJ1-2; no definite D call. The CDR3 totals 15 residues. Trimming took off 3 bases at V and 4 bases at J, with 16 bases between the two ends. Germline CDR1 and CDR2: SGHNT and YYREEE (reference sequence). The CDR3 protein is CASSSGGPGLYGYTF. CDR3 DNA: TGTGCCAGCAGCTCGGGAGGTCCGGGCCTCTATGGCTACACCTTC.

About this clone: It differs at one base from a far larger clone, so likely a read error. This sample also contains other DNA sequences that code for the same CDR3. The chain joins TRBV7-3 to TRBJ1-2; D is uncertain. The germline V gene encodes CDR1 SGHTA and CDR2 FQGTGA. V was cut by 5 bases and J by 3 bases, with 19 bases left in between. The CDR3 has 16 residues. The CDR3: CASSQVSLATDYGYTF. The DNA of the CDR3 is TGTGCCAGCAGCCAAGTTTCGCTAGCCACAGACTATGGCTACACCTTC.

The J gene is TRBJ1-2, the V gene TRBV29-1; a possible D gene is TRBD1 (5 bases). Trimming cost V 2 bases and J 2 bases, with 9 bases left between them. Germline CDR1 reads SQVTM; CDR2 reads ANQGSEA. This CDR3 spans 13 amino acids. The CDR3 nucleotides read TGCAGCGTTGAATGGGGGATCAACTATGGCTACACCTTC. It yields the protein CSVEWGINYGYTF. Full variable domain (rest looked up from reference TRBV29-1 and TRBJ1-2): SAVISQKPSRDICQRGTSLTIQCQVDSQVTMMFWYRQQPGQSLTLIATANQGSEATYESGFVIDKFPISRPNLTFSTLTVSNMSPEDSSIYLCSVEWGINYGYTFGSGTRLTVV.